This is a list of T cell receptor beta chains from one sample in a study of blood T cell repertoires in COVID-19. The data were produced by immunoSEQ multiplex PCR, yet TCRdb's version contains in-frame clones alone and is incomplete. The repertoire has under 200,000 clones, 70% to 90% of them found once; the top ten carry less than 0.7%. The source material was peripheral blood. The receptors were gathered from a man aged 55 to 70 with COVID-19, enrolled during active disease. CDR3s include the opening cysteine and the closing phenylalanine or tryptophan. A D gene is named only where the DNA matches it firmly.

CDR3 DNA: TGTGCCAGCGCCCGAGGGCACGCGAACACCGGGGAGCTGTTTTTT; CDR3 protein: CASARGHANTGELFF; V gene: TRBV9; D gene: .; J gene: TRBJ2-2
CDR3 DNA: TGTGCCAGCAGTTACTCCCTGGGACAGCGACTGTTTTTT; CDR3 protein: CASSYSLGQRLFF; V gene: TRBV6-5; D gene: TRBD1; J gene: TRBJ1-4
CDR3 DNA: TGTGCCAGCAGTTACTCTAGCGGGGGCCAGACGACTGGGGCCAACGTCCTGACTTTC; CDR3 protein: CASSYSSGGQTTGANVLTF; V gene: TRBV6-2/TRBV6-3; D gene: TRBD2; J gene: TRBJ2-6
CDR3 DNA: TGTGCCAGTAGGAAATCTGGACAGGGCGGGAACACCGGGGAGCTGTTTTTT; CDR3 protein: CASRKSGQGGNTGELFF; V gene: TRBV19; D gene: TRBD1; J gene: TRBJ2-2
CDR3 DNA: TGTGCCATCAGTGAGCCGCTCGTCACAGGGGGCTCTAATGGCTACACCTTC; CDR3 protein: CAISEPLVTGGSNGYTF; V gene: TRBV10-3; D gene: TRBD1; J gene: TRBJ1-2
CDR3 DNA: TGTGCCTGGAGTGAGTCCGGGTTTTATGGCTACACCTTC; CDR3 protein: CAWSESGFYGYTF; V gene: TRBV30; D gene: .; J gene: TRBJ1-2
CDR3 DNA: TGTGCCAGCAGTTTATACCCACCAACTAGCGTACTCTCCTACGAGCAGTACTTC; CDR3 protein: CASSLYPPTSVLSYEQYF; V gene: TRBV27; D gene: TRBD2; J gene: TRBJ2-7
CDR3 DNA: TGTGCCACCAGTGAGGGGACAGGATACGGCACAGATACGCAGTATTTT; CDR3 protein: CATSEGTGYGTDTQYF; V gene: TRBV24-1; D gene: TRBD1; J gene: TRBJ2-3
CDR3 DNA: TGTGCCAGCAGGACCTCAGACAGCCGATGGCGCACAGATACGCAGTATTTT; CDR3 protein: CASRTSDSRWRTDTQYF; V gene: TRBV5-5; D gene: .; J gene: TRBJ2-3
CDR3 DNA: TGCGCCAGCAGGCCGACAGGTGGTACTGAAGCTTTCTTT; CDR3 protein: CASRPTGGTEAFF; V gene: TRBV4-3; D gene: .; J gene: TRBJ1-1
CDR3 DNA: TGTGCCAGCAGCCGGGGCCAAGCGGTTGGGACAGGGAGACAGCCCCAGCATTTT; CDR3 protein: CASSRGQAVGTGRQPQHF; V gene: TRBV14; D gene: TRBD1; J gene: TRBJ1-5
CDR3 DNA: TGTGCCAGTAGGAAAATTGGACTAGCGGGAGAGCAGTACTTC; CDR3 protein: CASRKIGLAGEQYF; V gene: TRBV19; D gene: TRBD2; J gene: TRBJ2-7
CDR3 DNA: TGCGCCAGCAGCTTGGGGGGACAGAACTATGGCTACACCTTC; CDR3 protein: CASSLGGQNYGYTF; V gene: TRBV5-1; D gene: TRBD1; J gene: TRBJ1-2
CDR3 DNA: TGTGCCAGCAGCTCCTTGGCCAGGGGAAGTTATCAGCCCCAGCATTTT; CDR3 protein: CASSSLARGSYQPQHF; V gene: TRBV7-8; D gene: .; J gene: TRBJ1-5
CDR3 DNA: TGTGCCATCCACCAGTCTGGAGGAGAGACCCAGTACTTC; CDR3 protein: CAIHQSGGETQYF; V gene: TRBV9; D gene: .; J gene: TRBJ2-5
CDR3 DNA: TGTGCCAGCAGCCAGCAGGGAAGCACAGATACGCAGTATTTT; CDR3 protein: CASSQQGSTDTQYF; V gene: TRBV7-8; D gene: .; J gene: TRBJ2-3